This is a list of T cell receptor beta chains from one sample in a study of T-cell reconstitution after alpha-beta-depleted transplantation in children. TCRdb reanalysed the PCR reads using MiXCR and keeps one entry per CDR3 protein. The sample carries 330,000 or so distinct CDR3 sequences, 10% recorded once. The specimen was PBMCs from the stem cell graft donor, collected from the stem cell graft. The receptors derive from a human donor who donated a stem cell graft to a child with acute lymphoblastic leukemia. The CDR3 runs from the conserved cysteine through the conserved F or W. D genes are given only for firm matches. Clone size is given for some rows only: seen once, a few or many times, or a class if the clone is expanded.

clone size	J gene	D gene	V gene	CDR3 DNA	CDR3 protein
few	TRBJ2-1	.	TRBV6-4	TGTGCCAGCAGTGACTCATGGGAAAACAATGAGCAGTTCTTC	CASSDSWENNEQFF
.	TRBJ2-1	TRBD2	TRBV7-3	TGTGCCAGCAGGGAGACTAGCGGGATCTACAATGAGCAGTTCTTC	CASRETSGIYNEQFF
.	TRBJ2-7	.	TRBV2	TGTGCCAGCAGTGCAGGCCGCTCCTACGAGCAGTACTTC	CASSAGRSYEQYF
.	TRBJ2-7	TRBD2	TRBV7-6	TGTGCCAGCAGCCCTCATAGCGCGGGAGTGACCTACGAGCAGTACTTC	CASSPHSAGVTYEQYF
.	TRBJ2-3	.	TRBV5-1	TGCGCCAGCAGCTTGGCTACAGGGACAGATACGCAGTATTTT	CASSLATGTDTQYF
few	TRBJ2-3	.	TRBV5-1	TGCGCCAGCGGGACGTTGGTCACAGATACGCAGTATTTT	CASGTLVTDTQYF
few	TRBJ1-2	.	TRBV7-9	TGTGCCAGCAGCTTAGCGCCTGGACTTGCGGATGGCTACACCTTC	CASSLAPGLADGYTF
.	TRBJ2-7	.	TRBV27	TGTGCCAGCAGTTTTACTCCGTCCCGCGAGCAGTACTTC	CASSFTPSREQYF
many	TRBJ2-7	.	TRBV14	TGTGCCAGCAGCCAATTAATATCCATCGGCGAGCAGTACTTC	CASSQLISIGEQYF
many	TRBJ2-1	TRBD2	TRBV5-1	TGCGCCAGCAGCAGGGGACTAGCGGGGGACTACAATGAGCAGTTCTTC	CASSRGLAGDYNEQFF
few	TRBJ2-1	.	TRBV5-1	TGCGCCAGCAGCGGACACAGGGCCCTATCCTACAATGAGCAGTTCTTC	CASSGHRALSYNEQFF
few	TRBJ1-1	TRBD1	TRBV20-1	TGCAGTGCTAGAGACGGACAGGGCAATACTGAAGCTTTCTTT	CSARDGQGNTEAFF
.	TRBJ2-5	TRBD1	TRBV4-1	TGCGCCAGCATAGGGACAGGGGAGGAGACCCAGTACTTC	CASIGTGEETQYF
few	TRBJ1-2	.	TRBV29-1	TGCAGCGTTACCGGGGCTGGACGTGGCTACACCTTC	CSVTGAGRGYTF
many	TRBJ2-3	.	TRBV7-6	TGTGCCAGCAGCCAAGGACAGTTTGGCACAGATACGCAGTATTTT	CASSQGQFGTDTQYF
many	TRBJ2-5	TRBD1	TRBV6-5	TGTGCCAGCAGTACCCGTACAGGGGAGCGGGAGACCCAGTACTTC	CASSTRTGERETQYF
many	TRBJ2-2	.	TRBV12-3/TRBV12-4	TGTGCCAGCAGTTTAGGAGGGACCACCGGGGAGCTGTTTTTT	CASSLGGTTGELFF
few	TRBJ2-4	.	TRBV11-2	TGTGCCAGCAGCTTAAACACCGGGACGGGAAACATTCAGTACTTC	CASSLNTGTGNIQYF
.	TRBJ1-1	.	TRBV7-2	TGTGCCAGCAGCCTGCAGCACAGGGCCACTGAAGCTTTCTTT	CASSLQHRATEAFF
few	TRBJ1-6	.	TRBV2	TGTGCCAGCAGGGGGACTCTTGATTCACCCCTCCACTTT	CASRGTLDSPLHF
few	TRBJ1-1	.	TRBV12-3/TRBV12-4	TGTGCCAGCAGTTTTGGGTTGGAATCCACTGAAGCTTTCTTT	CASSFGLESTEAFF
.	TRBJ2-3	.	TRBV6-5	TGTGCCAGCACCCCCAAGCCGGACACGGATACGCAGTATTTT	CASTPKPDTDTQYF
.	TRBJ2-2	.	TRBV12-3/TRBV12-4	TGTGCCAGCAGTTCTCCCACAAAAAGCAACACCGGGGAGCTGTTTTTT	CASSSPTKSNTGELFF
.	TRBJ2-1	TRBD2	TRBV10-1	TGCGCCAGCAGTGAGGGACTAGCGGGAGTAATTGGTGACCCGTACAATGAGCAGTTCTTC	CASSEGLAGVIGDPYNEQFF
.	TRBJ2-2	.	TRBV5-1	TGCGCCAGCAGCTTGGCAGGGATTGAGACCGGGGAGCTGTTTTTT	CASSLAGIETGELFF
.	TRBJ2-1	.	TRBV5-5	TGTGCCAGCAGCTTGGTAGCGGAGAATTACAATGAGCAGTTCTTC	CASSLVAENYNEQFF
.	TRBJ2-1	TRBD2	TRBV29-1	TGCAGCGTTGCCGGACCTAGCGGGAGCTCCTACAATGAGCAGTTCTTC	CSVAGPSGSSYNEQFF
many	TRBJ1-2	TRBD1	TRBV7-2	TGTGCCAGCAGCTTAGAGCCACAGGGGGCGATCTATGGCTACACCTTC	CASSLEPQGAIYGYTF
.	TRBJ2-1	TRBD2	TRBV4-1	TGCGCCAGCAGCCCCGGGCGGGAGGGCCTCAATGAGCAGTTCTTC	CASSPGREGLNEQFF
many	TRBJ1-5	.	TRBV27	TGTGCCAGCAGTTCGGGAGGGTCGCGGCCCCAGCATTTT	CASSSGGSRPQHF
few	TRBJ1-1	.	TRBV20-1	TGCAGTGCCCGGAGTGGGGGGGGGAACACTGAAGCTTTCTTT	CSARSGGGNTEAFF
.	TRBJ2-1	.	TRBV7-9	TGTGCCAGCAGCCACCGGACCGCCTACAATGAGCAGTTCTTC	CASSHRTAYNEQFF
few	TRBJ2-1	.	TRBV5-1	TGCGCCAGCAGCCGTGTCGTGGGTGGGTCCTACAATGAGCAGTTCTTC	CASSRVVGGSYNEQFF